The 24 T cell receptor beta chains given below trace back to one sample, sequenced in a study of blood T cell repertoires in COVID-19. Here immunoSEQ multiplex PCR was the method, and the copy in TCRdb shows in-frame clones only, minus some. Of some 400,000 clones in the sample, about 89% were seen once. The sequenced sample was peripheral blood. The receptors here all came from a woman between 25 and 40 years old with COVID-19, enrolled during active disease.

This chain links TRBV28 with TRBJ2-2, with 9 bases that match TRBD2. V dropped 8 bases and J dropped 3; count of bases not matched to a gene: 7. The CDR3 has 15 residues. Germline values: CDR1 MDHEN, CDR2 SYDVKM. CDR3 DNA sequence: TGTGCCAGCCAGCGGTGGACTAGCGACACCGGGGAGCTGTTTTTT. This translates into CASQRWTSDTGELFF.

V and J are TRBV4-1 and TRBJ1-4, with TRBD1 matching 9 bases. The junction had 8 bases not matched to a gene; V was cut back by 1 base and J by 8 bases. CDR3 size: 16 residues. The germline V gene encodes CDR1 MGHRA and CDR2 YSYEKL. DNA for the CDR3: TGCGCCAGCAGCCAAGTAAGACAGGGGGGCGAGGAAAAACTGTTTTTT. Encoded protein: CASSQVRQGGEEKLFF.

This clone was detected a few times. This chain joins TRBV29-1 and TRBJ2-2, with 9 bases matching TRBD1. V shed 8 bases and J 3 bases; nucleotides not matched to a gene: 7. CDR3 size: 14 residues. Germline lookup yields CDR1 SQVTM and CDR2 ANQGSEA. CDR3 amino acids: CSIRRQGDTGELFF. In nucleotides, the CDR3 is TGCAGCATTCGGAGACAGGGGGACACCGGGGAGCTGTTTTTT.

The gene calls are TRBV10-2 and TRBJ2-1, with D maybe TRBD2 (5 bases). V was cut by 6 bases and J by 12 bases, with 21 bases left in between. Looked up from germline, CDR1 is WSHSY and CDR2 is SAAADI. This CDR3 has 14 amino acids. As DNA, the CDR3 is TGCGCCAGCAGCGCGAGGGCCTCTAATGATGGGCAGTTCTTC. Translation: CASSARASNDGQFF.

The chain recombines TRBV4-3 with TRBJ2-7; perhaps TRBD1 as D (5 bases). This CDR3 is 14 amino acids long. The ends were cut back, 4 bases at V and 2 bases at J, with 12 bases in the middle. Per germline, CDR1 LGHNA and CDR2 YSLEER. Written as DNA, the CDR3 is TGCGCCAGCAGCCCCGGCCAGGGCACCTACGAGCAGTACTTC. The encoded protein is CASSPGQGTYEQYF.

The chain joins TRBV5-1 to TRBJ1-4; tentative D call: TRBD1 (6 bases). The V and J ends lost 4 bases and 4 bases respectively, with 26 bases between them. Looked up from germline, CDR1 is SGHRS and CDR2 is YFSETQ. The CDR3 runs 19 residues. CDR3 in DNA: TGCGCCAGCAGCCTTAGCGGGGGGCCTTTCCAACTGGATAATGAAAAACTGTTTTTT. Its protein is CASSLSGGPFQLDNEKLFF.

This clone turned up a few times. The rearrangement joins TRBV7-9 to TRBJ1-1; D possibly corresponds to TRBD1 (5 bases). CDR1 and CDR2 from the germline V gene are SEHNR and FQNEAQ (reference sequence). Trimming removed 1 base from V and 1 base from J, with 16 bases in between. The CDR3 loop spans 17 amino acids. CDR3 residues: CASSLVMGLRTNTEAFF. The DNA of the CDR3 is TGTGCCAGCAGCTTAGTAATGGGACTCCGAACGAACACTGAAGCTTTCTTT.

The CDR3 region is CASSLPGTSGSDEQFF. CDR3 bases: TGTGCCAGCAGCTTGCCCGGGACTAGCGGGAGCGATGAGCAGTTCTTC. The V and J genes are TRBV7-9 and TRBJ2-1; 14 bases fit TRBD2. This CDR3 contains 16 residues. From germline, CDR1 is SEHNR and CDR2 FQNEAQ (reference sequence). V gave up 3 bases and J gave up 8 bases; unmatched junction bases: 6.

The chain is built from TRBV28 and TRBJ1-2, with D possibly TRBD1 on 6 matching bases. The CDR3 consists of 14 residues. The V end was cut by 3 bases, the J end by 6 bases, with 14 bases between. Germline CDR1 is MDHEN and CDR2 is SYDVKM. The CDR3, as DNA: TGTGCCAGCAGTTTTTTAGGGGGGGCTGATGGCTACACCTTC. Translating gives CASSFLGGADGYTF.

In regard to this clone: Its ends do not fully match the called genes, so a read error is possible. The chain couples TRBV7-2 to TRBJ2-2, with TRBD2 matching over 8 bases. This CDR3 spans 18 amino acids. Germline V gene data show CDR1 as SGHTA and CDR2 as FQGNSA. The CDR3 spells CASSQAMAGGTYTGKLFF. The CDR3 bases are TGTGCCAGCAGCCAGGCGATGGCGGGAGGTACTTATACCGGGAAGCTGTTTTTT.

The chain carries TRBV4-2 and TRBJ2-5; D is ambiguous. Trimming shortened V by 0 bases and J by 6 bases, and 8 bases separated the two germline ends. This CDR3 region has 13 residues. CDR1 LGHNA and CDR2 YNFKEQ come from the germline V gene. The CDR3 coding sequence is TGTGCCAGCAGCCAAGATCCGCGAAAGACCCAGTACTTC. Protein sequence: CASSQDPRKTQYF.

As to this clone: One end of the junction is discordant with germline, which a read error may explain. The V and J genes are TRBV7-7 and TRBJ2-5, with 11 bases fitting TRBD2. The V gene's germline CDR1 is SSHAT and CDR2 FNYEAQ (reference sequence). The CDR3 loop spans 16 amino acids. The CDR3 loop is CASSLALTSGKETQYF. CDR3 sequence (DNA): TGTGCTAGCAGCTTAGCCCTGACTAGCGGGAAAGAGACCCAGTACTTC. Using reference TRBV7-7 and TRBJ2-5 for the parts outside the CDR3, the full variable domain is GAGVSQSPRYKVTKRGQDVTLRCDPISSHATLYWYQQALGQGPEFLTYFNYEAQPDKSGLPSDRFSAERPEGSISTLTIQRTEQRDSAMYRCASSLALTSGKETQYFGPGTRLLVL.

The chain carries TRBV25-1 and TRBJ2-7, with TRBD1 matching 9 bases. The CDR3 extends over 14 amino acids. Germline CDR1 reads MGHDK; CDR2 reads SYGVNS. V gave up 3 bases and J gave up 6 bases; unmatched junction bases: 6. This CDR3 is CASSDTGTGPEQYF. CDR3 in DNA: TGTGCCAGCAGTGACACCGGGACAGGGCCCGAGCAGTACTTC.

V and J are TRBV24-1 and TRBJ2-5, with 9 positions matching TRBD1. Unmatched junction bases numbered 3, after V lost 3 bases and J lost 2 bases. CDR1 is KGHDR and CDR2 is SFDVKD in the germline V gene. This CDR3 spans 15 amino acids. CDR3 amino acids: CATSDPTGGQETQYF. The CDR3 DNA follows: TGTGCCACCAGTGATCCGACAGGGGGACAAGAGACCCAGTACTTC.

The chain employs TRBV6-1 and TRBJ2-3; the D gene is possibly TRBD2 (5 bases). Trimming removed 3 bases at V and 0 bases at J, with 16 bases between. CDR3 length: 17 residues. Germline lookup yields CDR1 MNHNS and CDR2 SASEGT. This chain's CDR3 is CASSEPLALTSTDTQYF. The CDR3 nucleotides read TGTGCCAGCAGTGAGCCTCTAGCACTAACGAGCACAGATACGCAGTATTTT.

In this sample, this clone turned up once. The chain links TRBV5-1 to TRBJ2-4; 7 bases line up with TRBD2. The germline CDR1 and CDR2 sequences are SGHRS and YFSETQ. There are 13 residues in the CDR3. The ends lost 7 bases at V and 6 bases at J; junction bases unmatched: 7. CDR3 DNA: TGCGCCAGCCCCCGGCCGGGGGGAAACATTCAGTACTTC. Its translation: CASPRPGGNIQYF. Complete variable domain (other parts from reference TRBV5-1 and TRBJ2-4): KAGVTQTPRYLIKTRGQQVTLSCSPISGHRSVSWYQQTPGQGLQFLFEYFSETQRNKGNFPGRFSGRQFSNSRSEMNVSTLELGDSALYLCASPRPGGNIQYFGAGTRLSVL.

The gene calls are TRBV24-1 and TRBJ2-5; 9 nucleotides match TRBD1. Trimming took 4 bases from V and 4 from J; bases not matched to a gene: 6. This CDR3 has 15 amino acids. Looked up from germline, CDR1 is KGHDR and CDR2 is SFDVKD. The CDR3 is CATSEPGTGTETQYF. For the CDR3, the DNA is TGTGCCACCAGTGAACCCGGGACAGGGACAGAGACCCAGTACTTC.

This chain connects TRBV5-6 to TRBJ2-7; possible D gene TRBD1, 7 bases. Germline-derived CDR1 and CDR2 are SGHDT and YYEEEE. The CDR3 has 14 amino acids. V dropped 7 bases and J dropped 6 bases, with 20 bases sitting between them. DNA of the CDR3: TGTGCCAGCCAAGCTACAGGGAGGACAGGCGAGCAGTACTTC. Encoded protein: CASQATGRTGEQYF.

The V and J genes are TRBV5-8 and TRBJ2-2; no clear D gene. Trimming removed 3 bases from V and 4 bases from J, with 10 bases in between. This CDR3 is built from 14 residues. Germline CDR1 reads SGHTS; CDR2 reads YDEGEE. Written as DNA, the CDR3 is TGTGCCAGCAGCTGGGCAGATGCCACCGGGGAGCTGTTTTTT. It encodes CASSWADATGELFF.

V and J are TRBV10-3 and TRBJ2-1; tentative D call: TRBD2 (6 bases). Looked up from germline, CDR1 is ENHRY and CDR2 is SYGVKD. The CDR3 is made up of 15 amino acids. The V end lost 7 bases, the J end lost 6 bases, and 19 bases lay between the germline ends. Here the CDR3 DNA reads TGTGCCATCACCGGTGGGGGAGGCCTGACCAATGAGCAGTTCTTC. The encoded protein is CAITGGGGLTNEQFF.

This chain uses TRBV6-6 with TRBJ1-6; 8 bases fit TRBD1. CDR3 length equals 14 residues. Trimming cost V 3 bases and J 8 bases; bases outside gene matches: 3. Germline lookup yields CDR1 MNHNY and CDR2 SVGAGI (reference sequence). CDR3 in amino acids: CASSYQGADSPLHF. As DNA, the CDR3 is TGTGCCAGCAGTTATCAGGGGGCGGATTCACCCCTCCACTTT.

As DNA, the CDR3 is TGTGCCAGCAGCTCGAACGCGGGGACAGCCCTGAACACTGAAGCTTTCTTT. Its protein product is CASSSNAGTALNTEAFF. This chain uses TRBV5-8 with TRBJ1-1; 7 nucleotides align to TRBD1. The V segment lost 3 bases and the J segment 0 bases; nucleotides outside the gene matches: 11. This CDR3 spans 17 amino acids. Germline assignment: CDR1 SGHTS and CDR2 YDEGEE.

V usage is TRBV30 and J usage is TRBJ1-4, with unresolved D. The CDR3 covers 10 residues. Trimming shortened V by 5 bases and J by 7 bases, and 5 bases separated the two germline ends. From germline, CDR1 is GTSNPN and CDR2 SVGIG (reference sequence). The CDR3 loop is CAWGREKLFF. CDR3 nucleotide sequence: TGTGCCTGGGGGCGTGAAAAACTGTTTTTT.

The chain uses TRBV18 and TRBJ2-1; 7 nucleotides line up with TRBD2. Looked up from germline, CDR1 is KGHSH and CDR2 is LQKENI. After removal of 10 bases from V and 8 bases from J, the junction contained 14 bases not matched to a gene. The CDR3 covers 14 residues. The DNA of the CDR3 is TGTGCCACTACGGCTGCTAGCGGTCCCGATGAGCAGTTCTTC. Translating gives CATTAASGPDEQFF.